The clone carrying this TCR beta chain appeared a few times. V shed 0 bases, J shed 3 bases, and the junction held 4 bases outside the gene matches. CDR3 length: 15 amino acids. Germline loops: CDR1 MNHNS, CDR2 SASEGT. This specimen belongs to a study of blood T cell repertoires in COVID-19. Study details: Samples representing acute and convalescent COVID-19 were sourced from the United States, Italy and Spain.

The authors' processing: Amplification from reference gene primers served as the basis for estimated nucleated cell counts. The method was immunoSEQ multiplex PCR; TCRdb's version includes in-frame clones alone and lacks a portion of them. From that table come the V and J calls and clone size; the DNA was used to work out D and trimming. The sample has fewer than 140,000 clones; 70% to 75% are singletons. This TCR came from a human donor with acute or convalescent COVID-19. The donor label of this sample is uncertain. Input material: peripheral blood. The rearrangement uses TRBV6-1 and TRBJ1-2; TRBD1 matches at 7 bases. CDR3 in DNA: TGTGCCAGCAGTGAAGCGGGGACAGTTTACTATGGCTACACCTTC. It is translated as CASSEAGTVYYGYTF.